One and the same sample provided the 20 T cell receptor beta chains below, sequenced in a study of T cells in Graves' hyperthyroidism and ophthalmopathy. Amplification targeted TCR beta CDR3 regions from RNA transcripts. The TCR CDR3 was amplified in a first-round RT-PCR using the HTBI primer set. TCRdb independently ran MiXCR on the multiplex PCR reads; one entry per CDR3 protein. The data contain 600,000 to 650,000 distinct CDR3 sequences, less than 25% of them singletons. The sample taken for sequencing was blood. The receptors originated from a man aged 25-45 years with Graves' ophthalmopathy.

A remark on this clonotype: A much larger clone differs from this one at a single base, so this may be a read error. V is TRBV9 and J is TRBJ2-1; the D is unclear. The CDR3 is 17 amino acids. Germline loops: CDR1 SGDLS, CDR2 YYNGEE. CDR3 amino acids: CASSPRLLEVTYNERFF. DNA of the CDR3: TGTGCCAGCAGCCCGAGACTCCTCGAGGTCACCTACAATGAGCGGTTCTTC.

This clonotype was counted between two and nine times. J is TRBJ2-7 and V is TRBV4-1, with 10 bases aligning to TRBD2. The CDR3 totals 16 residues. V was clipped by 4 bases and J by 0 bases; unmatched bases: 6. Germline V gene lookup returns CDR1 MGHRA and CDR2 YSYEKL. CDR3 in amino acids: CASSPGSSGGSYEQYF. The CDR3 coding sequence is TGCGCCAGCAGCCCAGGGTCTAGCGGGGGCTCCTACGAGCAGTACTTC.

This clonotype was seen only a few times. The V gene is TRBV30, the J gene TRBJ2-1; D perhaps matches TRBD2 (5 bases). The CDR3 loop spans 16 amino acids. The ends were cut back, 3 bases at V and 3 bases at J, with 18 bases in the middle. From germline, CDR1 is GTSNPN and CDR2 SVGIG (reference sequence). The CDR3 bases are TGTGCCTGGAGGCCTCCTTTCGGGAAGCGCTACAATGAGCAGTTCTTC. Translation gives CAWRPPFGKRYNEQFF.

The chain couples TRBV9 to TRBJ2-1; TRBD2 matches 7 bases. Trimming took 0 bases from V and 3 from J; bases not matched to a gene: 6. The CDR3 has 16 residues. Germline-derived CDR1 and CDR2 are SGDLS and YYNGEE. The CDR3 DNA sequence: TGTGCCAGCAGCGTAGTTGCGGGAGCCCTCTACAATGAGCAGTTCTTC. Protein sequence: CASSVVAGALYNEQFF.

The CDR3 DNA reads TGTGCCAGCTCACCACCGAGGGGAAAGAACACTGAAGCTTTCTTT. This encodes CASSPPRGKNTEAFF. This sequence joins TRBV18 and TRBJ1-1, with D perhaps matching TRBD1 (5 bases). The germline V and J ends were trimmed by 0 bases and 1 base, with 9 bases remaining between them. Germline CDR1 is KGHSH and CDR2 is LQKENI. CDR3 length: 15 residues.

The V gene is TRBV11-2, the J gene TRBJ2-3; a possible D gene is TRBD2 (5 bases). The CDR3 length is 15 residues. The ends were cut back, 6 bases at V and 2 bases at J, with 15 bases in the middle. CDR1 and CDR2 (germline): SGHAT, FQNNGV. The CDR3 loop is CASRSRTWNTDTQYF. The CDR3 DNA is TGTGCCAGCAGGTCACGGACTTGGAACACAGATACGCAGTATTTT.

The chain recombines TRBV10-3 with TRBJ2-3; D gene uncertain. This CDR3 region has 16 residues. V was clipped by 3 bases and J by 0 bases, with 13 bases between them. Germline V lookup: CDR1 ENHRY, CDR2 SYGVKD. The chain's CDR3 is CAISDGMTASTDTQYF. As DNA, the CDR3 is TGTGCCATCAGTGACGGTATGACGGCTAGCACAGATACGCAGTATTTT.

This clonotype turned up a few times. The rearrangement links TRBV18 to TRBJ1-3; D call uncertain. This CDR3 comprises 12 residues. The germline gives CDR1 KGHSH, CDR2 LQKENI. V was shortened by 3 bases and J by 6 bases, with 6 bases between the two germline ends. CDR3 coding DNA: TGTGCCAGCTCACCTGACACAAACACCATATATTTT. As protein: CASSPDTNTIYF.

The chain is built from TRBV3-1 and TRBJ2-2; D is possibly TRBD1 (6 bases). The CDR3 has 15 residues. The V gene's germline CDR1 is LGHDT and CDR2 YNNKEL (reference sequence). Trimming shortened V by 3 bases and J by 1 base, and 9 bases separated the two germline ends. The CDR3 is CASSHSTGNTGELFF. The CDR3 nucleotides read TGTGCCAGCAGCCATTCGACAGGGAACACCGGGGAGCTGTTTTTT.

This chain uses TRBV7-9 with TRBJ1-4, with D perhaps matching TRBD1 (6 bases). V shed 3 bases and J shed 8 bases, with 25 bases lying between them. Germline-derived CDR1 and CDR2 are SEHNR and FQNEAQ (reference sequence). The CDR3 loop spans 18 amino acids. The CDR3 DNA reads as TGTGCCAGCAGCTTTACAATGGGGGGGCGCGGGGTCAGCGAAAAACTGTTTTTT. Its protein product is CASSFTMGGRGVSEKLFF.

The rearrangement uses TRBV19 and TRBJ2-7, with 9 bases aligning to TRBD1. The germline V gene encodes CDR1 LNHDA and CDR2 SQIVND (reference sequence). The CDR3 covers 15 residues. Losses at the gene ends were 3 bases for V and 0 bases for J; bases not matched to a gene: 3. CDR3 protein: CASSMGTGSSYEQYF. Written as DNA, the CDR3 is TGTGCCAGTAGTATGGGGACAGGGAGCTCCTACGAGCAGTACTTC.

This clonotype came up many times. The V call is TRBV28, the J call TRBJ2-2; maybe TRBD1 (5 bases). The CDR3 has 14 amino acids. Germline-derived CDR1 and CDR2 are MDHEN and SYDVKM. V lost 6 bases, J lost 8 bases, and 16 bases lay in between. The CDR3 DNA follows: TGTGCCAGCAGGGAAGACAGACGTCGAGGGGAGCTGTTTTTT. It codes for CASREDRRRGELFF.

This clonotype was recorded many times. This chain links TRBV5-1 with TRBJ2-3; TRBD1 matches at 7 bases. The V segment lost 1 base and the J segment 3 bases; nucleotides outside the gene matches: 2. CDR3 length: 14 amino acids. Germline V gives CDR1 SGHRS, CDR2 YFSETQ. CDR3 in amino acids: CASSLQGDTDTQYF. For the CDR3, the DNA is TGCGCCAGCAGCTTGCAGGGGGATACAGATACGCAGTATTTT.

The chain combines TRBV9 with TRBJ2-3; a possible D gene is TRBD2 (6 bases). The germline CDR1 and CDR2 sequences are SGDLS and YYNGEE. Trimming left V 0 bases short and J 1 base short, with 12 bases between. The CDR3 is 16 amino acids. The CDR3 is CASSVGPSARTDTQYF. The CDR3 coding sequence is TGTGCCAGCAGCGTAGGTCCTAGCGCCCGCACAGATACGCAGTATTTT. Based on the CDR3 plus reference TRBV9 and TRBJ2-3, the full variable domain is DSGVTQTPKHLITATGQRVTLRCSPRSGDLSVYWYQQSLDQGLQFLIQYYNGEERAKGNILERFSAQQFPDLHSELNLSSLELGDSALYFCASSVGPSARTDTQYFGPGTRLTVL.

The sample holds a few counts of this clonotype. The chain links TRBV5-1 to TRBJ2-1; no reliable D call. The CDR3 consists of 15 residues. Germline CDR1 reads SGHRS; CDR2 reads YFSETQ. V lost 4 bases and J 0 bases, leaving 11 bases between the germline ends. The CDR3 loop is CASSTGASSYNEQFF. CDR3 in DNA: TGCGCCAGCAGCACTGGCGCGAGCTCCTACAATGAGCAGTTCTTC. The complete variable domain, with remaining parts taken from reference TRBV5-1 and TRBJ2-1, reads KAGVTQTPRYLIKTRGQQVTLSCSPISGHRSVSWYQQTPGQGLQFLFEYFSETQRNKGNFPGRFSGRQFSNSRSEMNVSTLELGDSALYLCASSTGASSYNEQFFGPGTRLTVL.

V usage is TRBV30 and J usage is TRBJ2-5, with D possibly matching TRBD1 (6 bases). Germline CDR1 GTSNPN, CDR2 SVGIG (reference sequence). This CDR3 region has 15 residues. The CDR3 DNA sequence: TGTGCTACAAACCGTTTTGACAGGTACCAAGAGACCCAGTACTTC. It yields the protein CATNRFDRYQETQYF.

This clonotype has ten or more counts. The chain has TRBV5-1 and TRBJ2-7; TRBD2 matches 7 bases. This CDR3 is built from 15 residues. After removal of 0 bases from V and 2 bases from J, the junction contained 5 bases not matched to a gene. Looked up from germline, CDR1 is SGHRS and CDR2 is YFSETQ. CDR3 sequence reads: CASSLGLAPTYEQYF. The DNA of the CDR3 is TGCGCCAGCAGCTTGGGACTAGCACCCACCTACGAGCAGTACTTC. The full variable domain, in which reference TRBV5-1 and TRBJ2-7 provide the parts outside the CDR3, is KAGVTQTPRYLIKTRGQQVTLSCSPISGHRSVSWYQQTPGQGLQFLFEYFSETQRNKGNFPGRFSGRQFSNSRSEMNVSTLELGDSALYLCASSLGLAPTYEQYFGPGTRLTVT.

The chain uses TRBV13 and TRBJ2-2, with D perhaps assigned TRBD1 or TRBD2 (5 bases each). Trimming stripped 5 bases from V and 3 bases from J, with 28 bases between. The germline V gene has CDR1 PRHDT and CDR2 FYEKMQ (reference sequence). This CDR3 region has 20 residues. CDR3 region: CASSPTGLARGSDYTGELFF. CDR3 nucleotide sequence: TGTGCCAGCAGCCCGACGGGGCTAGCTCGTGGTAGTGACTACACCGGGGAGCTGTTTTTT.

This clonotype has ten or more counts. The J gene is TRBJ2-7, the V gene TRBV11-2, with TRBD2 matching 7 bases. The CDR3 covers 14 residues. V dropped 7 bases and J dropped 2; count of bases not matched to a gene: 8. CDR1 and CDR2 from the germline V gene are SGHAT and FQNNGV. The DNA of the CDR3 is TGTGCCAGCACCCTAAACGGACTAGCCTACGAGCAGTACTTC. Its protein is CASTLNGLAYEQYF.

The gene calls are TRBV27 and TRBJ1-4; 9 bases are shared with TRBD1. The ends lost 2 bases at V and 7 bases at J; junction bases unmatched: 8. The CDR3 contains 16 residues. CDR1 MNHEY and CDR2 SMNVEV come from the germline V gene (reference sequence). CDR3 loop: CASSLTPTGGTEKLFF. CDR3 bases: TGTGCCAGCAGTTTAACCCCGACAGGGGGGACTGAAAAACTGTTTTTT.